The clone carrying this TCR beta chain was detected only a few times. In the authors' methods: From reference gene primer amplification, estimates of nucleated cell counts were derived. Libraries were prepared by immunoSEQ multiplex PCR; TCRdb keeps only in-frame clonotypes and omits some of them. D and trimming were read from the DNA, whereas the V and J calls and clone size are those reported in that table. The repertoire has some 250,000 clones, around 88% of them found once; the top ten carry about 9.3%. The data derive from a study of blood T cell repertoires in COVID-19. As for the study in general: Samples came from the United States, Italy and Spain, spanning acute and convalescent COVID-19.

Participant ages covered 18 to 89 years across 20 to 25 US areas. Membership in each cohort depended on participant-reported clinical history. Germline assignment: CDR1 LNHDA and CDR2 SQIVND (reference sequence). The V gene lost 8 bases and the J gene lost 7 bases, with 11 bases spanning the gap. The CDR3 covers 11 residues. The sequencing input was PBMCs or T cells enriched from blood (not recorded which). The TCR was taken from a man aged 35-49 years who had recovered from COVID-19. This chain links TRBV19 with TRBJ1-2; no clear D. The CDR3 sequence is CASSVEGGYTF. CDR3 nucleotides: TGTGCCAGTTCAGTTGAGGGTGGCTACACCTTC.